Below, 5 T cell receptor beta chains from the same sample are listed, as sequenced in a study of shared clonotypes between healthy human individuals. The assay was immunoSEQ multiplex PCR, and TCRdb's table has in-frame clones only and misses some. The table lists approximately 2,200,000 clones, roughly 91% of them singletons. Naive CD8 cells were CD45RO-negative, positively selected for CCR7, excluding terminally differentiated effector memory CD45RA+ cells. The sequenced sample was naive CD8+ T cells from PBMCs. These receptors all stem from a man aged 18-30 years in good health. Some clones in this sample may be carry-over from other donors' samples.

The chain recombines TRBV4-1 with TRBJ1-3; D is ambiguous. The CDR3 runs to 17 residues. Germline lookup yields CDR1 MGHRA and CDR2 YSYEKL. Trimming took off 0 bases at V and 0 bases at J, with 12 bases between the two ends. The CDR3 region has the DNA TGCGCCAGCAGCCAAGAAATGGGGTGGGGCTCTGGAAACACCATATATTTT. Encoded protein: CASSQEMGWGSGNTIYF.

The chain couples TRBV6-6 to TRBJ2-3; D is unclear. Germline CDR1 MNHNY, CDR2 SVGAGI (reference sequence). This CDR3 has 15 amino acids. The V gene lost 8 bases and the J gene lost 4 bases, with 19 bases spanning the gap. The CDR3 coding sequence is TGTGCCAGCGGCGCGACCCTAACTTTCCCAGATACGCAGTATTTT. Translation gives CASGATLTFPDTQYF.

The chain recombines TRBV28 with TRBJ1-2, with D possibly TRBD1 on 6 matching bases. The germline V gene has CDR1 MDHEN and CDR2 SYDVKM. Trimming left V 7 bases short and J 8 bases short, with 14 bases between. The CDR3 is 12 residues long. This CDR3 is CASTIGGIGYTF. Written as DNA, the CDR3 is TGTGCCAGCACCATAGGGGGGATCGGCTACACCTTC.

The chain carries TRBV27 and TRBJ2-7; 7 bases align to TRBD2. The CDR3 runs to 15 residues. The V gene's germline CDR1 is MNHEY and CDR2 SMNVEV (reference sequence). After removal of 7 bases from V and 0 bases from J, the junction contained 9 bases not matched to a gene. CDR3 DNA sequence: TGTGCCAGCACCCCGAGCGGGGTAAGCTCCTACGAGCAGTACTTC. Protein product: CASTPSGVSSYEQYF.

The chain recombines TRBV9 with TRBJ2-7, with 7 bases lining up with TRBD1. The germline gives CDR1 SGDLS, CDR2 YYNGEE. V was pared by 0 bases and J by 5 bases, with 5 bases of the junction left unmatched. The CDR3 is 14 residues long. CDR3 sequence reads: CASSVGQGGHEQYF. The CDR3 DNA reads as TGTGCCAGCAGCGTAGGACAGGGCGGGCACGAGCAGTACTTC.